This T cell receptor (beta chain) stems from a study of siplizumab effects on memory and regulatory T cells. Using immunoSEQ multiplex PCR, the repertoire was profiled, and TCRdb retains in-frame clones only, with some absent. The sample yields roughly 110,000 clones, 80% to 95% seen once. V gave up 2 bases and J gave up 0 bases; unmatched junction bases: 5. Germline CDR1 MNHEY, CDR2 SVGAGI. This CDR3 has 16 amino acids. This clone was picked up one time. V is TRBV6-5 and J is TRBJ2-7; TRBD1 matches 9 bases. The source material was non-Treg CD4+ T cells sorted from blood. This clonotype was sampled from a human donor in good health. CDR3 in amino acids: CASSYTTTGGSYEQYF. For the CDR3, the DNA is TGTGCCAGCAGTTACACAACGACAGGGGGCTCCTACGAGCAGTACTTC.